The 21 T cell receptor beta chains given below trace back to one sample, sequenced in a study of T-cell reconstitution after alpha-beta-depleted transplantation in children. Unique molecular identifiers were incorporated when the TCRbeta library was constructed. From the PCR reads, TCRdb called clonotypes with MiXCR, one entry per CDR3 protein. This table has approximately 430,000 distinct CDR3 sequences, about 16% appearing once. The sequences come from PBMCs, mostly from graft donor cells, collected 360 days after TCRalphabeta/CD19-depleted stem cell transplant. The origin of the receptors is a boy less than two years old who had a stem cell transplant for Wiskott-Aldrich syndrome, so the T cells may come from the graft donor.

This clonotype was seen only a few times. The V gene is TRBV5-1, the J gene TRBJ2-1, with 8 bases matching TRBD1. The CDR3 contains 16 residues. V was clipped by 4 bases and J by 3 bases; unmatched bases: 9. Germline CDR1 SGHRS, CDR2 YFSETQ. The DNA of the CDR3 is TGCGCCAGCAGCCTTATACCGGGACAGGTCTACAATGAGCAGTTCTTC. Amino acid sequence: CASSLIPGQVYNEQFF.

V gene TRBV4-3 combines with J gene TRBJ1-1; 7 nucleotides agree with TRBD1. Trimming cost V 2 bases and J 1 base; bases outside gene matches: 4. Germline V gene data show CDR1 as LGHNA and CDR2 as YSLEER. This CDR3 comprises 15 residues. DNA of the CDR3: TGCGCCAGCAGCCAACACACAGGGGCGAACACTGAAGCTTTCTTT. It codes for CASSQHTGANTEAFF.

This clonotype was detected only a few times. CDR3 region: CASSSYTYEQYF. The CDR3 nucleotides are TGTGCCAGCAGCTCGTACACGTACGAGCAGTACTTC. The chain has TRBV7-6 and TRBJ2-7, with no clear D. CDR3 length: 12 amino acids. V lost 4 bases to trimming and J lost 4 bases, with 8 bases between them. The germline CDR1 and CDR2 sequences are SGHVS and FNYEAQ.

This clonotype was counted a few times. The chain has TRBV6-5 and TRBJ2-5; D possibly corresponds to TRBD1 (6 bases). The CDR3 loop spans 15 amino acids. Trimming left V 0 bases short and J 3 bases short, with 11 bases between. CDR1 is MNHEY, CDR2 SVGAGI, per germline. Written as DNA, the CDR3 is TGTGCCAGCAGTTACTCCTTGGGGGCCGAAGAGACCCAGTACTTC. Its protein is CASSYSLGAEETQYF.

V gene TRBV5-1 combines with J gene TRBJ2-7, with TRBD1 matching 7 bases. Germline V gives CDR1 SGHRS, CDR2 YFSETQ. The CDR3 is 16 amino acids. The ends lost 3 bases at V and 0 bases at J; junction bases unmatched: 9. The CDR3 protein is CASSYSGQPISYEQYF. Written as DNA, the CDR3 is TGCGCCAGCAGCTACTCGGGACAGCCGATCTCCTACGAGCAGTACTTC.

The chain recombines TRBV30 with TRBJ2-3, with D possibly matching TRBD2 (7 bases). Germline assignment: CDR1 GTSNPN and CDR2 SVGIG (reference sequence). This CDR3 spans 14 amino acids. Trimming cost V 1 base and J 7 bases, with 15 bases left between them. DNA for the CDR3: TGTGCCTGGAGTGGGGGGGGCCGTTCGTATACGCAGTATTTT. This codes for CAWSGGGRSYTQYF.

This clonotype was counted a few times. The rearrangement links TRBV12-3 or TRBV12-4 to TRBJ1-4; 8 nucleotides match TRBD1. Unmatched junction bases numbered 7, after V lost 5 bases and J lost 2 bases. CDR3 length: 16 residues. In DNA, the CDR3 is TGTGCCAGCAGTATTCATCAGGGGGCGACTAATGAAAAACTGTTTTTT. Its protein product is CASSIHQGATNEKLFF.

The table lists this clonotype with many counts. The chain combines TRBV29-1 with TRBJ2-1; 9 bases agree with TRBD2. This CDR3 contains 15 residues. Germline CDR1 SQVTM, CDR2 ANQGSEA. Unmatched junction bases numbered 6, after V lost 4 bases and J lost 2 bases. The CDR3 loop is CSVVTGTSPYNEQFF. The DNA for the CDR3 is TGCAGCGTTGTCACCGGGACTAGCCCCTACAATGAGCAGTTCTTC.

The CDR3 is CSARPPGRLNEKLFF. The CDR3 coding sequence is TGCAGTGCTAGGCCCCCAGGTCGCTTAAATGAAAAACTGTTTTTT. The rearrangement joins TRBV20-1 to TRBJ1-4, with D uncertain. The V gene lost 3 bases and the J gene lost 5 bases, with 16 bases spanning the gap. Germline CDR1 reads DFQATT; CDR2 reads SNEGSKA (reference sequence). This CDR3 comprises 15 residues.

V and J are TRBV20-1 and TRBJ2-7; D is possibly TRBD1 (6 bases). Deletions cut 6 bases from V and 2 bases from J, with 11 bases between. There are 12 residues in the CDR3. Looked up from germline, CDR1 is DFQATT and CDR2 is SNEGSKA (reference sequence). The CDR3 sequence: CSALRTAYEQYF. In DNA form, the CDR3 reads TGCAGTGCCCTTAGGACAGCCTACGAGCAGTACTTC.

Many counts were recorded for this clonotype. Written as DNA, the CDR3 is TGTGCCAGCAGTTACATTAGGTCCACCGGGGAGCTGTTTTTT. Translating gives CASSYIRSTGELFF. The chain uses TRBV6-5 and TRBJ2-2, with unresolved D. The CDR3 covers 14 residues. Germline V gives CDR1 MNHEY, CDR2 SVGAGI. Trimming cost V 2 bases and J 4 bases, with 8 bases left between them.

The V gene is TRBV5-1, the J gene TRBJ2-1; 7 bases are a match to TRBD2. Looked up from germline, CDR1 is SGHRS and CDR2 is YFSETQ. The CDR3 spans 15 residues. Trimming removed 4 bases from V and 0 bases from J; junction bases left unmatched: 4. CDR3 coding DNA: TGCGCCAGCAGCGTTCTAGCGGCCTCCTACAATGAGCAGTTCTTC. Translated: CASSVLAASYNEQFF.

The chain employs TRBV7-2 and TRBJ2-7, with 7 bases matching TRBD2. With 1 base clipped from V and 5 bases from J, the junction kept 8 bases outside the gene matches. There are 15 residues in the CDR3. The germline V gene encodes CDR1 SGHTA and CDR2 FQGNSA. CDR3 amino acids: CASSLVVRERNEQYF. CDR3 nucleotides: TGTGCCAGCAGCTTAGTGGTGCGGGAGCGAAACGAGCAGTACTTC.

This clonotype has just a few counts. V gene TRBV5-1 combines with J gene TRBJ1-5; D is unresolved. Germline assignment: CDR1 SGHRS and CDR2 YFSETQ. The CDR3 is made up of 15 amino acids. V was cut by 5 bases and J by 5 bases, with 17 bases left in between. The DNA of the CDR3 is TGCGCCAGCAGACGTGGACCGGCGGACCATCAGCCCCAGCATTTT. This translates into CASRRGPADHQPQHF.

CDR3 region: CASSSGDSPNEKLFF. The CDR3 DNA reads as TGTGCCAGCAGTTCTGGGGACAGCCCTAATGAAAAACTGTTTTTT. The V and J genes are TRBV12-3 or TRBV12-4 and TRBJ1-4; 7 bases agree with TRBD1. Trimming removed 4 bases from V and 3 bases from J; junction bases left unmatched: 5. The CDR3 has 15 residues.

The CDR3 nucleotides read TGTGCCAGCAGCCAAGGGACTTATACGCAGTATTTT. Residues: CASSQGTYTQYF. The V call is TRBV3-1, the J call TRBJ2-3; TRBD2 might be the D (5 bases). V was clipped by 1 base and J by 7 bases, with 6 bases between them. Germline V gives CDR1 LGHDT, CDR2 YNNKEL (reference sequence). CDR3 size: 12 residues.

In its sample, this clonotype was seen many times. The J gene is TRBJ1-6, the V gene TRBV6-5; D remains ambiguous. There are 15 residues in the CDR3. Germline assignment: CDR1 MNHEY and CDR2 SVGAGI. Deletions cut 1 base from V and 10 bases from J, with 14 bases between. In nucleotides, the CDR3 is TGTGCCAGCAGTTACTATAAAGGGATACGGTCACCCCTCCACTTT. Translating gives CASSYYKGIRSPLHF.

CDR3 bases: TGCGCCAGCAGCTTTATTCCAGGGGACACTGAAGCTTTCTTT. Its translation: CASSFIPGDTEAFF. V and J are TRBV5-1 and TRBJ1-1; D is possibly TRBD1 (6 bases). Germline values: CDR1 SGHRS, CDR2 YFSETQ. The CDR3 sequence is 14 residues long. Trimming removed 2 bases from V and 3 bases from J, with 11 bases in between.

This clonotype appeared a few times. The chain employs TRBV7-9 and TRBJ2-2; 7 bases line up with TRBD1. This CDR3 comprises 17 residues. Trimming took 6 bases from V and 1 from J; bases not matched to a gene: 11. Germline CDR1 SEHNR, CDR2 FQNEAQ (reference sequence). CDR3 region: CASSHLFGTVNTGELFF. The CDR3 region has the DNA TGTGCCAGCAGTCACCTTTTCGGGACAGTGAACACCGGGGAGCTGTTTTTT.

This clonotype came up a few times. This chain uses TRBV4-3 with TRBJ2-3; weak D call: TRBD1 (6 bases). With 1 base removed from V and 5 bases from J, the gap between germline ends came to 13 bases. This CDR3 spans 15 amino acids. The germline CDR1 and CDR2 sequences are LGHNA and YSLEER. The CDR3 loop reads CASSQVGGVKDTQYF. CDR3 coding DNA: TGCGCCAGCAGCCAAGTAGGGGGAGTTAAAGATACGCAGTATTTT.

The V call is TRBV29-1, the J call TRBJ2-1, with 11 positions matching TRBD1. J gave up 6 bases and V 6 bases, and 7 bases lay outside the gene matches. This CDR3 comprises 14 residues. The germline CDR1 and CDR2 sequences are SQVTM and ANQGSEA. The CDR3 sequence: CSVSGTGGFNEQFF. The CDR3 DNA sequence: TGCAGCGTCTCCGGGACAGGGGGTTTCAATGAGCAGTTCTTC.